The rows below give T cell receptor beta chains drawn from one sample of a study of long-term antiretroviral therapy in people with HIV. Profiling relied on immunoSEQ multiplex PCR, and the TCRdb table lists in-frame clones only, not all of them. Seen here are fewer than 25,000 clones, approximately 80% observed once, and the top ten hold 3.4%. This sample comprised unsorted PBMCs, obtained 1.9 years after starting antiretroviral therapy. The receptors were gathered from a woman between 50 and 59 years old with HIV. Both conserved end residues are part of each CDR3. A D gene is named only where the DNA matches it firmly.

-	TRBJ1-4	TRBV18	CASSPLRGQTNEKLFF
-	TRBJ2-5	TRBV4-3	CASSQESHSAQYF
-	TRBJ1-3	TRBV2	CASSALGSSGNTIYF
-	TRBJ2-1	TRBV7-9	CASVPSPPHEQFF
-	TRBJ1-1	TRBV5-6	CASSLGQSNTEAFF
-	TRBJ1-5	TRBV10-2	CASSESTRGQPQHF
TRBD1	TRBJ1-5	TRBV7-2	CASSFFYRGSGQPQHF
-	TRBJ1-1	TRBV9	CASGGHYGGGAFF
-	TRBJ1-1	TRBV6-5	CASTISRTALRAFF
-	TRBJ1-2	TRBV5-1	CASSPTSNYGYTF
-	TRBJ1-1	TRBV9	CASSKTGGYTEAFF
-	TRBJ2-2	TRBV4-3	CASSQEGTGAGENTGELFF
-	TRBJ1-2	TRBV11-2	CASSLGPFNYGYTF
-	TRBJ1-5	TRBV19	CASSPWSSNQPQHF
TRBD1	TRBJ1-1	TRBV30	CAWDREGNTEAFF
-	TRBJ1-1	TRBV7-9	CASSSLILGTEAFF
TRBD2	TRBJ2-3	TRBV19	CASSIASGGSTDTQYF
-	TRBJ1-1	TRBV5-1	CASSLGYGGNTEAFF
TRBD1	TRBJ1-3	TRBV5-1	CASSSRDSSGNTIYF
-	TRBJ2-5	TRBV5-1	CASRLGQGMMGETQYF
-	TRBJ1-1	TRBV28	CASSLLTGRRAFF
-	TRBJ1-1	TRBV29-1	CSVPQNTEAFF
-	TRBJ2-7	TRBV6-6	CASTPKGGGSYEQYF